One sample yielded the 28 T cell receptor beta chains listed below, sequenced in a study of blood T cell repertoires in COVID-19. Measured with immunoSEQ multiplex PCR; TCRdb has only the in-frame clones, and not every one. The data contain 400,000 to 450,000 clones, 75% to 90% of them singletons. The specimen was peripheral blood. These receptors originate from a woman between 25 and 40 years old with active or convalescent COVID-19.

The chain combines TRBV7-9 with TRBJ2-1; D unclear. This CDR3 is 11 amino acids long. Looked up from germline, CDR1 is SEHNR and CDR2 is FQNEAQ (reference sequence). Deletions cut 5 bases from V and 4 bases from J, with 3 bases between. This chain's CDR3 is CASSVYNEQFF. The CDR3 DNA reads TGTGCCAGCAGCGTATACAATGAGCAGTTCTTC.

The V gene is TRBV2, the J gene TRBJ1-5; D is ambiguous. This CDR3 has 15 residues. V dropped 3 bases and J dropped 0 bases, with 9 bases sitting between them. In germline, CDR1 is SNHLY, CDR2 FYNNEI. The CDR3 here is CASSESHLSNQPQHF. The CDR3 DNA reads as TGTGCCAGCAGTGAGTCACACCTTAGCAATCAGCCCCAGCATTTT.

This chain connects TRBV10-2 to TRBJ1-5; 11 bases align to TRBD1. Trimming took 6 bases from V and 4 from J; bases not matched to a gene: 8. CDR3 length: 16 amino acids. Germline CDR1 WSHSY, CDR2 SAAADI. CDR3: CASRPGTGGLNQPQHF. The CDR3 coding sequence is TGCGCCAGCAGACCCGGGACAGGGGGGTTGAATCAGCCCCAGCATTTT.

This chain joins TRBV7-9 and TRBJ2-2; D perhaps matches TRBD2 (5 bases). V dropped 1 base and J dropped 2 bases, with 14 bases sitting between them. This CDR3 region has 17 residues. CDR1 and CDR2 from the germline V gene are SEHNR and FQNEAQ (reference sequence). The CDR3, as DNA: TGTGCCAGCAGCTTAGAAATCGCGGAGGTAAACACCGGGGAGCTGTTTTTT. Amino acids: CASSLEIAEVNTGELFF.

The chain links TRBV10-3 to TRBJ2-3, with TRBD2 matching over 10 bases. The germline V gene encodes CDR1 ENHRY and CDR2 SYGVKD. After removal of 6 bases from V and 3 bases from J, the junction contained 12 bases not matched to a gene. This CDR3 has 17 residues. The CDR3 loop reads CAIRGPSGSSRTDTQYF. The CDR3 bases are TGTGCCATCAGAGGGCCTAGCGGGAGTTCTCGTACAGATACGCAGTATTTT.

This clone was found once. The rearrangement uses TRBV18 and TRBJ2-1; D might be TRBD2 (5 bases). Trimming left V 4 bases short and J 9 bases short, with 16 bases between. The CDR3 contains 14 residues. Germline-derived CDR1 and CDR2 are KGHSH and LQKENI. CDR3 amino acids: CASSLNTRLGEQFF. The CDR3 nucleotides are TGTGCCAGCTCACTCAATACTAGGTTGGGTGAGCAGTTCTTC.

The genes are TRBV10-3 and TRBJ2-1, with 12 bases identical to TRBD2. CDR3 length equals 17 residues. Germline V lookup: CDR1 ENHRY, CDR2 SYGVKD. The trim removed 4 bases at V and 8 bases at J, leaving 12 bases unmatched. Here the CDR3 reads CAISVLAGGPGGDEQFF. The CDR3 DNA sequence: TGTGCCATCAGTGTACTAGCGGGAGGCCCCGGAGGGGATGAGCAGTTCTTC.

This clone was picked up a small number of times. The V call is TRBV11-3, the J call TRBJ1-1; possible D gene TRBD1, 5 bases. Per the germline V gene, CDR1 is SGHNT and CDR2 is YENEEA. Trimming removed 2 bases from V and 1 base from J, with 11 bases in between. The CDR3 runs to 15 residues. The CDR3 sequence is CASSLSGQGNTEAFF. Here the CDR3 DNA reads TGTGCCAGCAGCTTAAGCGGGCAGGGGAACACTGAAGCTTTCTTT.

The chain has TRBV14 and TRBJ2-7; no reliable D call. There are 16 residues in the CDR3. Trimming left V 2 bases short and J 2 bases short, with 16 bases between. The germline V gene has CDR1 SGHDN and CDR2 FVKESK. For the CDR3, the DNA is TGTGCCAGCAGCCAAAGCCGCTCTGCCTCTCCCTACGAGCAGTACTTC. It yields the protein CASSQSRSASPYEQYF.

This clone has only one observation. V and J are TRBV5-5 and TRBJ2-7; TRBD1 might be the D (6 bases). CDR3 length: 14 amino acids. In germline, CDR1 is SGHKS, CDR2 YYEKEE (reference sequence). V was cut by 0 bases and J by 5 bases, with 12 bases left in between. The CDR3 nucleotides read TGTGCCAGCAGCTTGGGGGGGCCGACTAACGAGCAGTACTTC. It yields the protein CASSLGGPTNEQYF.

This clone showed up just once. The CDR3 sequence: CASSSGGAKNIQYF. DNA for the CDR3: TGTGCCAGCAGCTCAGGGGGCGCGAAAAACATTCAGTACTTC. This chain joins TRBV7-2 and TRBJ2-4, with 8 bases that match TRBD1. Germline CDR1 SGHTA, CDR2 FQGNSA. The CDR3 covers 14 residues. V dropped 4 bases and J dropped 4; count of bases not matched to a gene: 3.

The rearrangement uses TRBV15 and TRBJ1-3; D uncertain. The CDR3 extends over 14 amino acids. Germline V lookup: CDR1 LNHNV, CDR2 YYDKDF (reference sequence). The V end was cut by 5 bases, the J end by 9 bases, with 17 bases between. The CDR3 DNA follows: TGTGCCACCAGCCCCGGACGGTCTGGAGGCACCATATATTTT. Protein: CATSPGRSGGTIYF.

This clone was observed once. The chain combines TRBV10-3 with TRBJ1-4; weak D call: TRBD1 (6 bases). The germline V gene has CDR1 ENHRY and CDR2 SYGVKD. This CDR3 region has 17 residues. The ends were cut back, 2 bases at V and 4 bases at J, with 17 bases in the middle. In DNA form, the CDR3 reads TGTGCCATCAGTGAGGACCGAAGGACAGCGAATAATGAAAAACTGTTTTTT. The encoded protein is CAISEDRRTANNEKLFF.

This clone was recorded once. The gene calls are TRBV11-1 and TRBJ1-2; D gene unclear. Per the germline V gene, CDR1 is SGHAT and CDR2 is FQDESV (reference sequence). The V end was cut by 1 base, the J end by 5 bases, with 8 bases between. The CDR3 is 13 residues long. As DNA, the CDR3 is TGTGCCAGCAGCTTAGGGCCGACTTATGGCTACACCTTC. It specifies CASSLGPTYGYTF. The entire variable domain, with the rest obtained from reference TRBV11-1 and TRBJ1-2, is as follows: EAEVAQSPRYKITEKSQAVAFWCDPISGHATLYWYRQILGQGPELLVQFQDESVVDDSQLPKDRFSAERLKGVDSTLKIQPAELGDSAMYLCASSLGPTYGYTFGSGTRLTVV.

CDR3 DNA: TGTGCCAGCAGCCAAGATCAGACACAGGGGTCCACTGAAGCTTTCTTT. Its translation: CASSQDQTQGSTEAFF. The V call is TRBV3-1 (or the pseudogene TRBV3-2), the J call TRBJ1-1, with 7 bases that match TRBD1. V lost 0 bases to trimming and J lost 4 bases; unmatched junction nucleotides: 8. Per germline, CDR1 LGHDT and CDR2 YNNKEL (reference sequence). The CDR3 totals 16 residues.

This chain uses TRBV4-1 with TRBJ2-7; tentatively, D is TRBD2 (6 bases). CDR1 and CDR2 from the germline V gene are MGHRA and YSYEKL. The CDR3 covers 15 residues. V was trimmed by 0 bases and J by 2 bases, leaving 11 bases between them. In nucleotides, the CDR3 is TGCGCCAGCAGCCAAGAGCGCGGGACCACCTACGAGCAGTACTTC. As protein: CASSQERGTTYEQYF.

This clone occurred once. The chain links TRBV27 to TRBJ2-7; TRBD2 might be the D (6 bases). The germline V gene has CDR1 MNHEY and CDR2 SMNVEV (reference sequence). The V gene lost 0 bases and the J gene lost 0 bases, with 12 bases spanning the gap. CDR3 length equals 16 residues. The CDR3 DNA sequence: TGTGCCAGCAGTTTATCGGGGACTTCGAGCTCCTACGAGCAGTACTTC. This gives the protein CASSLSGTSSSYEQYF.

This rearrangement joins TRBV2 to TRBJ1-4; D unresolved. The germline V gene encodes CDR1 SNHLY and CDR2 FYNNEI. This CDR3 comprises 14 residues. V lost 4 bases and J 3 bases, leaving 9 bases between the germline ends. The CDR3 is CASSAGSPNEKLFF. The CDR3 nucleotides read TGTGCCAGCAGTGCGGGGAGCCCTAATGAAAAACTGTTTTTT.

The chain employs TRBV15 and TRBJ2-5, with TRBD1 as a possible D gene (5 bases). Per germline, CDR1 LNHNV and CDR2 YYDKDF (reference sequence). The V end was cut by 0 bases, the J end by 1 base, with 9 bases between. This CDR3 region has 15 residues. DNA for the CDR3: TGTGCCACCAGCAGAGATCTTGACAGCCAAGAGACCCAGTACTTC. This encodes CATSRDLDSQETQYF. Variable domain in full (rest from reference TRBV15 and TRBJ2-5): DAMVIQNPRYQVTQFGKPVTLSCSQTLNHNVMYWYQQKSSQAPKLLFHYYDKDFNNEADTPDNFQSRRPNTSFCFLDIRSPGLGDTAMYLCATSRDLDSQETQYFGPGTRLLVL.

This sequence joins TRBV7-2 and TRBJ1-2; 12 bases map to TRBD1. CDR3 length: 15 amino acids. Looked up from germline, CDR1 is SGHTA and CDR2 is FQGNSA. The trim removed 1 base at V and 8 bases at J, leaving 5 bases unmatched. This CDR3 is CASSLELGQGAGYTF. The CDR3 DNA reads TGTGCCAGCAGCTTAGAGTTGGGACAGGGGGCAGGCTACACCTTC.

The chain recombines TRBV5-4 with TRBJ2-7; TRBD1 matches 9 bases. V lost 4 bases, J lost 3 bases, and 8 bases stayed unmatched. This CDR3 has 15 amino acids. The germline V gene encodes CDR1 SGHNT and CDR2 YYREEE (reference sequence). The CDR3 nucleotides read TGTGCCAGCAGCGCTGGACAGGGGTGGTTCTACGAGCAGTACTTC. Translation: CASSAGQGWFYEQYF. The entire variable domain, with the rest obtained from reference TRBV5-4 and TRBJ2-7, is as follows: ETGVTQSPTHLIKTRGQQVTLRCSSQSGHNTVSWYQQALGQGPQFIFQYYREEENGRGNFPPRFSGLQFPNYSSELNVNALELDDSALYLCASSAGQGWFYEQYFGPGTRLTVT.

This chain links TRBV5-6 with TRBJ1-2; 8 nucleotides align to TRBD1. CDR1 is SGHDT and CDR2 is YYEEEE in the germline V gene. The V and J ends lost 3 bases and 7 bases, in that order; junction bases with no gene match: 11. This CDR3 has 15 amino acids. The CDR3 sequence is CASSWDLRTGFGYTF. In DNA form, the CDR3 reads TGTGCCAGCAGCTGGGACCTCAGGACAGGGTTTGGCTACACCTTC.

This clone was seen a handful of times. The chain carries TRBV2 and TRBJ1-5; tentatively, D is TRBD1 (6 bases). This CDR3 is 13 amino acids long. Trimming pared 5 bases from V and 7 bases from J, leaving 12 bases between. Germline CDR1 is SNHLY and CDR2 is FYNNEI. CDR3 coding DNA: TGTGCCAGCAGTCCTCTACAGGGACAGCCCCAGCATTTT. Translation: CASSPLQGQPQHF.

The J gene is TRBJ1-6, the V gene TRBV23-1; unclear D gene. TRBV23-1 is filed as an ORF, its function uncertain. This CDR3 region has 15 residues. V shed 0 bases and J shed 7 bases, with 10 bases lying between them. The CDR3 loop reads CASSQSLPENSPLHF. CDR3 nucleotide sequence: TGCGCCAGCAGTCAATCGCTCCCAGAAAATTCACCCCTCCACTTT.

The chain recombines TRBV6-5 with TRBJ2-1; 7 positions match TRBD2. The CDR3 contains 15 residues. The junction had 5 bases not matched to a gene; V was cut back by 0 bases and J by 6 bases. Per the germline V gene, CDR1 is MNHEY and CDR2 is SVGAGI. The DNA for the CDR3 is TGTGCCAGCAGTTACTCGCAACTAGCGCTCAATGAGCAGTTCTTC. Encoded protein: CASSYSQLALNEQFF.

This rearrangement joins TRBV6-5 to TRBJ1-2; a possible D gene is TRBD1 (6 bases). Germline V gives CDR1 MNHEY, CDR2 SVGAGI. V lost 4 bases and J 4 bases, leaving 10 bases between the germline ends. CDR3 size: 13 residues. The CDR3 bases are TGTGCCAGCAGTTCCACAGGGAGCTATGGCTACACCTTC. It codes for CASSSTGSYGYTF.

V is TRBV6-2 or TRBV6-3 and J is TRBJ2-7, with TRBD2 identical over 11 bases. The CDR3 contains 14 residues. Trimming removed 2 bases from V and 4 bases from J; junction bases left unmatched: 1. CDR1 MNHEY and CDR2 SVGEGT come from the germline V gene. This CDR3 is CASSYASGRYEQYF. For the CDR3, the DNA is TGTGCCAGCAGTTACGCTAGCGGGAGGTACGAGCAGTACTTC.

In DNA, the CDR3 is TGTGCCAGCAGTCCCTCTTTAGCCGCGGGCGCCTACGAGCAGTACTTC. The encoded protein is CASSPSLAAGAYEQYF. The chain couples TRBV27 to TRBJ2-7; D is perhaps TRBD2 (5 bases). Trimming took 5 bases from V and 2 from J, leaving 19 bases between them. CDR1 MNHEY and CDR2 SMNVEV come from the germline V gene (reference sequence). The CDR3 is made up of 16 amino acids.